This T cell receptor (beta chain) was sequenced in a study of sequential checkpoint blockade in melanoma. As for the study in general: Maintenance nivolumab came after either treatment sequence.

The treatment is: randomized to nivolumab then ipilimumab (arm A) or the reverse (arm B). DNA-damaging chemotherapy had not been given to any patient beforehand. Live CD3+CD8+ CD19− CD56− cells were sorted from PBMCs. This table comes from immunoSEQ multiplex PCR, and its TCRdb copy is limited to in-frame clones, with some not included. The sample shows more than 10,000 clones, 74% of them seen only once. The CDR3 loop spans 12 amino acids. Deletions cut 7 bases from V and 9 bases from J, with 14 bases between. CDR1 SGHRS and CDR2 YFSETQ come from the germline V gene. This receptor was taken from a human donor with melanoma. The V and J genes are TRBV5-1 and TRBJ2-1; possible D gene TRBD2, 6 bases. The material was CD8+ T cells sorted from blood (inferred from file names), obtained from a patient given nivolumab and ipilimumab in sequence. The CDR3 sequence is CASPGASGEQFF. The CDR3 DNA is TGCGCCAGCCCGGGAGCAAGCGGTGAGCAGTTCTTC.